One and the same sample provided the 6 T cell receptor beta chains below, sequenced in a study of blood T cell repertoires in COVID-19. The assay was immunoSEQ multiplex PCR, and TCRdb's table has in-frame clones only and misses some. The profile shows roughly 68,000 clones, 70% to 90% of them singletons. What was sequenced was peripheral blood. All receptors derive from a woman in her forties or fifties with COVID-19, enrolled during active disease.

This chain connects TRBV6-5 to TRBJ1-2; D uncertain. Looked up from germline, CDR1 is MNHEY and CDR2 is SVGAGI. V shed 6 bases and J shed 5 bases, with 10 bases lying between them. This CDR3 spans 12 amino acids. The CDR3 is CASSHSPYGYTF. CDR3 bases: TGTGCCAGCAGCCATTCCCCATATGGCTACACCTTC.

The V and J genes are TRBV7-2 and TRBJ2-4, with no clear D. Trimming took off 2 bases at V and 9 bases at J, with 8 bases between the two ends. Germline values: CDR1 SGHTA, CDR2 FQGNSA. This CDR3 has 12 amino acids. CDR3 nucleotide sequence: TGTGCCAGCAGCTTACTGCACGGCATTCAGTACTTC. Protein: CASSLLHGIQYF. Together with reference TRBV7-2 and TRBJ2-4, the CDR3 gives the full variable domain: GAGVSQSPSNKVTEKGKDVELRCDPISGHTALYWYRQSLGQGLEFLIYFQGNSAPDKSGLPSDRFSAERTGGSVSTLTIQRTQQEDSAVYLCASSLLHGIQYFGAGTRLSVL.

The chain carries TRBV18 and TRBJ2-3; no definite D call. The CDR3 has 16 amino acids. CDR1 is KGHSH, CDR2 LQKENI, per germline. Trimming removed 3 bases at V and 2 bases at J, with 15 bases between. This CDR3 reads CASSPELGRSTDTQYF. The CDR3 coding sequence is TGTGCCAGCTCACCCGAGCTAGGAAGATCCACAGATACGCAGTATTTT.

This chain connects TRBV9 to TRBJ2-3; no clear D. Germline CDR1 reads SGDLS; CDR2 reads YYNGEE. The CDR3 loop spans 13 amino acids. The germline V and J ends were trimmed by 1 base and 3 bases, with 6 bases remaining between them. In nucleotides, the CDR3 is TGTGCCAGCAGCGTAAATCTGACAGATACGCAGTATTTT. Its translation: CASSVNLTDTQYF.

The V call is TRBV10-2, the J call TRBJ2-1, with TRBD2 matching 7 bases. Germline lookup yields CDR1 WSHSY and CDR2 SAAADI. This CDR3 contains 17 residues. V shed 0 bases, J shed 5 bases, and the junction held 10 bases outside the gene matches. This CDR3 reads CASSESKLARADNEQFF. The DNA of the CDR3 is TGCGCCAGCAGTGAGTCTAAACTAGCGCGGGCTGACAATGAGCAGTTCTTC.

This chain uses TRBV11-3 with TRBJ2-1; the match to TRBD2 covers 9 bases. The CDR3 has 15 residues. Losses at the gene ends were 5 bases for V and 5 bases for J; bases not matched to a gene: 7. Germline lookup yields CDR1 SGHNT and CDR2 YENEEA. The CDR3 DNA follows: TGTGCCAGCAGCGCCGGGACTAGCTTCCACAATGAGCAGTTCTTC. Protein sequence: CASSAGTSFHNEQFF.